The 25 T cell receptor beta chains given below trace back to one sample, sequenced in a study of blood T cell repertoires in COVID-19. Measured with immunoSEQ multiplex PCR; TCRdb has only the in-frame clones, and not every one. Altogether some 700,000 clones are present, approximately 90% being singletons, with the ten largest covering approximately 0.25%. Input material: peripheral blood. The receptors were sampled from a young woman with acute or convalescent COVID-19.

CDR3 amino acids: CASRTGEDEKLFF. CDR3 bases: TGTGCCAGCAGGACAGGGGAAGATGAAAAACTGTTTTTT. The V call is TRBV2, the J call TRBJ1-4, with 8 bases identical to TRBD1. V shed 6 bases and J 6 bases; nucleotides not matched to a gene: 3. From germline, CDR1 is SNHLY and CDR2 FYNNEI. This CDR3 is built from 13 residues.

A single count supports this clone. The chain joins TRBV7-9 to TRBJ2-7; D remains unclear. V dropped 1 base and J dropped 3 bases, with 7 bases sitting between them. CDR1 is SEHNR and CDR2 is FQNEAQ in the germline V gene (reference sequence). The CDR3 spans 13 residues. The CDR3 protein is CASSLEARYEQYF. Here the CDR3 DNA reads TGTGCCAGCAGCTTAGAAGCCCGCTACGAGCAGTACTTC. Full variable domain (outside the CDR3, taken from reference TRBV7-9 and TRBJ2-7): DTGVSQNPRHKITKRGQNVTFRCDPISEHNRLYWYRQTLGQGPEFLTYFQNEAQLEKSRLLSDRFSAERPKGSFSTLEIQRTEQGDSAMYLCASSLEARYEQYFGPGTRLTVT.

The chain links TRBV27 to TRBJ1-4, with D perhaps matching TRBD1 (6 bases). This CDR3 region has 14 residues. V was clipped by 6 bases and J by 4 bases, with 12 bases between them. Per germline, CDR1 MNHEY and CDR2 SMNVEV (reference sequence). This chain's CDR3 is CASSPQGINEKLFF. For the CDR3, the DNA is TGTGCCAGCAGCCCACAGGGTATTAATGAAAAACTGTTTTTT.

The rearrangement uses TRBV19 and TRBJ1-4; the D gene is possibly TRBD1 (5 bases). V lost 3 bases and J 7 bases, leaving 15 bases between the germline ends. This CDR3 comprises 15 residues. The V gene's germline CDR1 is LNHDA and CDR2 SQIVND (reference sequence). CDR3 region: CASSIGGGVSEKLFF. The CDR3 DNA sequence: TGTGCCAGTAGTATCGGTGGGGGGGTTAGTGAAAAACTGTTTTTT. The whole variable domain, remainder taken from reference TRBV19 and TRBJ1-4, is DGGITQSPKYLFRKEGQNVTLSCEQNLNHDAMYWYRQDPGQGLRLIYYSQIVNDFQKGDIAEGYSVSREKKESFPLTVTSAQKNPTAFYLCASSIGGGVSEKLFFGSGTQLSVL.

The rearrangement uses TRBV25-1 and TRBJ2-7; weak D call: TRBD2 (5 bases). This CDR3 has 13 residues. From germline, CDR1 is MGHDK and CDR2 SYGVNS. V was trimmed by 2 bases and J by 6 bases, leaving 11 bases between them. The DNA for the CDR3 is TGTGCCAGCAGTGAACAACTAGGAAGCGAGCAGTACTTC. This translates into CASSEQLGSEQYF.

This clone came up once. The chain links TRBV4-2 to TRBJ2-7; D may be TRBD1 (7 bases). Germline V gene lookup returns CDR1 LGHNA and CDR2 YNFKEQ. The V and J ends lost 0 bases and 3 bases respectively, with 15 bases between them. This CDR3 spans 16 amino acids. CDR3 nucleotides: TGTGCCAGCAGCCAAGAGGCATCAGGGGGACTCTACGAGCAGTACTTC. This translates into CASSQEASGGLYEQYF.

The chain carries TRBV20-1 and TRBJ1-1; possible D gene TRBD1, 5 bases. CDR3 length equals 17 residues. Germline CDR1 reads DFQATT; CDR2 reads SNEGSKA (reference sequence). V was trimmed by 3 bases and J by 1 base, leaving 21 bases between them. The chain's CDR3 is CSASTGLKLGGNTEAFF. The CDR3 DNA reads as TGCAGTGCTAGTACCGGGCTCAAACTCGGGGGGAACACTGAAGCTTTCTTT.

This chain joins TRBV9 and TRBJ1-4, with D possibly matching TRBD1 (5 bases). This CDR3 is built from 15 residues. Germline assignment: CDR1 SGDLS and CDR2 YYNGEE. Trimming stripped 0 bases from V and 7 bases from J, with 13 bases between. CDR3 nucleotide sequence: TGTGCCAGCAGCGTAGTTGCGGGGGAAGTTGAAAAACTGTTTTTT. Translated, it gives CASSVVAGEVEKLFF.

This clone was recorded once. CDR3 coding DNA: TGTGCCAGCAGCCTATCCAGGGACACAGATACGCAGTATTTT. Encoded protein: CASSLSRDTDTQYF. This chain connects TRBV7-2 to TRBJ2-3; possibly TRBD1 for D (5 bases). The CDR3 spans 14 residues. V lost 5 bases to trimming and J lost 2 bases, with 11 bases between them. In germline, CDR1 is SGHTA, CDR2 FQGNSA.

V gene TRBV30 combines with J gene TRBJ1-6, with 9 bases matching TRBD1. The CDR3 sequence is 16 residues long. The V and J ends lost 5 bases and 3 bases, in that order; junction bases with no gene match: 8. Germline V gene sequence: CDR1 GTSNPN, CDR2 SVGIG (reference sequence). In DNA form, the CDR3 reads TGTGCCTGGGAGCCAGGGACAGGGCGCTATAATTCACCCCTCCACTTT. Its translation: CAWEPGTGRYNSPLHF.

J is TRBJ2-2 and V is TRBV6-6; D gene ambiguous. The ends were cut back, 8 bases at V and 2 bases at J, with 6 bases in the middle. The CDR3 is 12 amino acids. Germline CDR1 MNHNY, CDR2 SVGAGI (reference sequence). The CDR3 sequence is CASYRNTGELFF. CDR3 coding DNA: TGTGCCAGCTACAGAAACACCGGGGAGCTGTTTTTT.

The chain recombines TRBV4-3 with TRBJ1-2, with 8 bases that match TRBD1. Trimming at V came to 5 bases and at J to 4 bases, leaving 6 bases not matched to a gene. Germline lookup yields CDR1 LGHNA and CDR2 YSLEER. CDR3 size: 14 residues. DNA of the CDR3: TGCGCCAGCAGCTCCCAGGGGGCAGGCTATGGCTACACCTTC. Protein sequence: CASSSQGAGYGYTF.

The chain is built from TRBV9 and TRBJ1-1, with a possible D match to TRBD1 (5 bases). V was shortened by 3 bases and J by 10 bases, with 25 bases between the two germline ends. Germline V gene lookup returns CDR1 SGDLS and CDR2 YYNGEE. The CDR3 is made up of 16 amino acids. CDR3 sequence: CASSAQGVNGASVAFF. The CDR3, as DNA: TGTGCCAGCAGCGCACAAGGAGTAAATGGGGCCAGCGTAGCTTTCTTT.

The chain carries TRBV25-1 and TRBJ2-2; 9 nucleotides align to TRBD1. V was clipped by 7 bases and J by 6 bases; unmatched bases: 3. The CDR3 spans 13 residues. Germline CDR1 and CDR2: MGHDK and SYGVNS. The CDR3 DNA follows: TGTGCCAGCACCGGGACAGGGCCCGGGGAGCTGTTTTTT. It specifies CASTGTGPGELFF.

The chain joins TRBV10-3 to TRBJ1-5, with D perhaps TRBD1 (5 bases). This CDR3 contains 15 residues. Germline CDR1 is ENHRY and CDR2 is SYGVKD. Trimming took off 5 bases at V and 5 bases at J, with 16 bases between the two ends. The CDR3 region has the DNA TGTGCCATCAGTCCCGCGGGGGTCCCCCATCAGCCCCAGCATTTT. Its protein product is CAISPAGVPHQPQHF.

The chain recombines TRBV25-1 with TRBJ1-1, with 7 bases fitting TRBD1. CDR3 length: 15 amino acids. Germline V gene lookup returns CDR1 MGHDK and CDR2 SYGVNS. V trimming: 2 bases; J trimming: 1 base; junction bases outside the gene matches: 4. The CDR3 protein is CASSEIGTANTEAFF. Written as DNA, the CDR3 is TGTGCCAGCAGTGAAATCGGGACAGCGAACACTGAAGCTTTCTTT.

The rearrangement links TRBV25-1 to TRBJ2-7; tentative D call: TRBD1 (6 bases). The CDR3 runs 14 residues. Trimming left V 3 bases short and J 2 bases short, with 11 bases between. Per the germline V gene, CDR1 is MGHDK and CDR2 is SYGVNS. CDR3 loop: CASSEGTPTYEQYF. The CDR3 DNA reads TGTGCCAGCAGTGAGGGGACACCCACCTACGAGCAGTACTTC.

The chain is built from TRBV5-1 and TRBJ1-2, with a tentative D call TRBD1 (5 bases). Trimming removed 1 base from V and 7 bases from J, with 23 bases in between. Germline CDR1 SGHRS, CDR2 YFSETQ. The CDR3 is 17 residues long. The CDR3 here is CASSLSGRGPPAGGYTF. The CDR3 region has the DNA TGCGCCAGCAGCTTGAGCGGGCGGGGACCTCCAGCGGGTGGCTACACCTTC.

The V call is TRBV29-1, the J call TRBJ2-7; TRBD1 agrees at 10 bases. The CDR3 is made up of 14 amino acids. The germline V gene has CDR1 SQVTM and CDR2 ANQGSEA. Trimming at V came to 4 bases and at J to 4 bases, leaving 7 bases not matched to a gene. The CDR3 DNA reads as TGCAGCGTTGCAGAGAGGGACAGGGGTTACGAGCAGTACTTC. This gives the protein CSVAERDRGYEQYF.

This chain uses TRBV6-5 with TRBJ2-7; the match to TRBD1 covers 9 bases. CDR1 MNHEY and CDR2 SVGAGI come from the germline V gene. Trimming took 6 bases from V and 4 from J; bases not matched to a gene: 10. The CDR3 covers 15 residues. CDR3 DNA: TGTGCCAGCAGCTCCAGCCGGGACAGGGATTACGAGCAGTACTTC. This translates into CASSSSRDRDYEQYF.

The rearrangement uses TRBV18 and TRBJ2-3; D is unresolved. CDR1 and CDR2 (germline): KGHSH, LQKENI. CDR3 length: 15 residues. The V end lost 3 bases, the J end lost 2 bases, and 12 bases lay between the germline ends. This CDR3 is CASSPPAQITDTQYF. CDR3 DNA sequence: TGTGCCAGCTCACCCCCCGCCCAGATCACAGATACGCAGTATTTT.

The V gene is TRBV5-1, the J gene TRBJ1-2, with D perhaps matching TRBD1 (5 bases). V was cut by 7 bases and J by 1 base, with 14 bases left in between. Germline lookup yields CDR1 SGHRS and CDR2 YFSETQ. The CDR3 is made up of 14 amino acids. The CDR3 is CASRGTGNNYGYTF. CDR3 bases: TGCGCCAGCCGGGGGACGGGAAATAACTATGGCTACACCTTC.

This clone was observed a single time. CDR3 DNA: TGCGCCAGCAGCCAACCCAGACGGGGGGGCCTGGAGACCCAGTACTTC. Translation gives CASSQPRRGGLETQYF. The gene calls are TRBV4-1 and TRBJ2-5; TRBD2 agrees at 8 bases. CDR1 is MGHRA and CDR2 is YSYEKL in the germline V gene. V lost 2 bases to trimming and J lost 5 bases; unmatched junction nucleotides: 10. This CDR3 has 16 residues.

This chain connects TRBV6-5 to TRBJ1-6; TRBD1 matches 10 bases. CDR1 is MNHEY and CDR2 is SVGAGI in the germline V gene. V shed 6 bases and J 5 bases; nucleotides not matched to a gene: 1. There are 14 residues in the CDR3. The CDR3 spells CASSGTGDNSPLHF. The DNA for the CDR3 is TGTGCCAGCAGCGGGACAGGGGATAATTCACCCCTCCACTTT.

CDR3 sequence reads: CASSAYRGQEQFF. DNA for the CDR3: TGTGCCAGTAGTGCCTACAGGGGGCAAGAGCAGTTCTTC. V gene TRBV19 combines with J gene TRBJ2-1; 9 bases fit TRBD1. Trimming took 5 bases from V and 10 from J; bases not matched to a gene: 6. The CDR3 has 13 amino acids. Germline V gene lookup returns CDR1 LNHDA and CDR2 SQIVND (reference sequence). The full variable domain, its missing parts supplied by reference TRBV19 and TRBJ2-1, is DGGITQSPKYLFRKEGQNVTLSCEQNLNHDAMYWYRQDPGQGLRLIYYSQIVNDFQKGDIAEGYSVSREKKESFPLTVTSAQKNPTAFYLCASSAYRGQEQFFGPGTRLTVL.